Sequencing of this T cell receptor (beta chain) was carried out in a study of T-cell reconstitution after alpha-beta-depleted transplantation in children. The CDR3 extends over 15 amino acids. Germline-derived CDR1 and CDR2 are SGHAT and FQNNGV. V dropped 4 bases and J dropped 10 bases, with 20 bases sitting between them. Library preparation (for TCRbeta) was performed with unique molecular identifiers. TCRdb re-called the PCR reads with MiXCR, one entry per CDR3 protein. The data show some 490,000 distinct CDR3 sequences, approximately 13% seen once. This chain links TRBV11-2 with TRBJ2-1; maybe TRBD1 (5 bases). The sample here was PBMCs from the stem cell graft donor, taken from the stem cell graft. The receptor was isolated from a human donor who donated a stem cell graft to a child with combined immunodeficiency. As DNA, the CDR3 is TGTGCCAGCAGCTGGAATGGACAATTGGCAGGGGAGCAGTTCTTC. Its protein product is CASSWNGQLAGEQFF. Drawing the rest from reference TRBV11-2 and TRBJ2-1, the complete variable domain is EAGVAQSPRYKIIEKRQSVAFWCNPISGHATLYWYQQILGQGPKLLIQFQNNGVVDDSQLPKDRFSAERLKGVDSTLKIQPAKLEDSAVYLCASSWNGQLAGEQFFGPGTRLTVL.